The present T cell receptor (beta chain) was sequenced within a study of CD8 T cells in ankylosing spondylitis. Quantitative 5'-RACE with molecular barcodes was used to make the TCR beta libraries. TCRdb itself ran the 5' RACE reads through MiXCR, one entry per CDR3 protein. The sample contains 450,000 or so distinct CDR3 sequences, about 25% of which appear only once. Study results and limitations: Ankylosing spondylitis blood seemed to carry a telltale TCR beta motif made of roughly eight highly homologous variants. Past research had described some motif variants in reactive arthritis synovial fluid and blood. Disease-linked clones bore a CD8+ phenotype, appearing relatively rarely in peripheral blood. Disease-linked clones were reportedly significantly enriched in matched ankylosing spondylitis synovial fluid.

With V trimmed by 0 bases and J by 8 bases, 6 bases remained unmatched. Per the germline V gene, CDR1 is SGHTA and CDR2 is FQGNSA. The CDR3 spans 16 residues. With respect to this clonotype: As yet, its antigen is unknown.

The chain employs TRBV7-2 and TRBJ2-1, with 11 bases aligning to TRBD2. This TCR was recovered from a male donor with ankylosing spondylitis. The source material was blood, either unsorted or a sorted T cell fraction (not recorded which). CDR3 sequence reads: CASSLASGRAGDEQFF. CDR3 coding DNA: TGTGCCAGCAGCTTAGCTAGCGGGAGGGCGGGGGATGAGCAGTTCTTC.